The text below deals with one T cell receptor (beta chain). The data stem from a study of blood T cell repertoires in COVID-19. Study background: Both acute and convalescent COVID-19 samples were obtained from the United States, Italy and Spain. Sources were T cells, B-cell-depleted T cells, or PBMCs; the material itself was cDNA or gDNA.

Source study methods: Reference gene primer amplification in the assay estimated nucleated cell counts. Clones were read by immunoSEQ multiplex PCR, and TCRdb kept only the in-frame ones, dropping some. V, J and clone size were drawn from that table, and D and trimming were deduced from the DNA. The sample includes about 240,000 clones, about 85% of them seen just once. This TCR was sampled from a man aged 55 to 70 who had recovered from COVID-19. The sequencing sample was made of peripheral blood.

CDR3 coding DNA: TGTGCCAGCAGCCCCCCCGGGGGTCTTAATGAAAAACTGTTTTTT. It specifies CASSPPGGLNEKLFF. The chain is built from TRBV7-9 and TRBJ1-4, with D perhaps TRBD1 (5 bases). The CDR3 is 15 amino acids. Trimming stripped 5 bases from V and 4 bases from J, with 14 bases between. Germline CDR1 is SEHNR and CDR2 is FQNEAQ (reference sequence).